The 8 T cell receptor beta chains below all came from one sample that was sequenced in a study of OX40 agonist ivuxolimab in advanced cancers. The method was immunoSEQ multiplex PCR; TCRdb's version includes in-frame clones alone and lacks a portion of them. The table includes about 76,000 clones, about 87% detected once. Sequencing was performed on CD4+ or CD8+ T cells sorted from blood, taken in a trial of the OX40 agonist ivuxolimab. The receptors stem from an adult with an advanced solid tumor such as melanoma, head and neck, liver or kidney cancer.

The J gene is TRBJ1-2, the V gene TRBV5-4, with D possibly matching TRBD1 (5 bases). V lost 0 bases to trimming and J lost 8 bases, with 11 bases between them. The CDR3 covers 13 residues. Germline lookup yields CDR1 SGHNT and CDR2 YYREEE (reference sequence). This CDR3 reads CASSLDQGGGYTF. CDR3 nucleotides: TGTGCCAGCAGCTTGGATCAGGGAGGAGGCTACACCTTC.

In its sample, this clone was seen a few times. The chain combines TRBV2 with TRBJ1-6; 7 bases fit TRBD1. The CDR3 consists of 14 residues. The V gene end was trimmed by 11 bases and the J gene end by 7 bases; junction bases not matched to a gene: 11. Germline lookup yields CDR1 SNHLY and CDR2 FYNNEI. CDR3 residues: CAGSTGRQNSPLHF. Written as DNA, the CDR3 is TGTGCCGGCTCGACAGGGCGGCAGAATTCACCCCTCCACTTT.

The chain combines TRBV7-6 with TRBJ1-4; D is ambiguous. The CDR3 length is 13 residues. CDR1 is SGHVS, CDR2 FNYEAQ, per germline. V lost 3 bases and J 12 bases, leaving 14 bases between the germline ends. The CDR3 reads CASSLGAFGELFF. The CDR3 DNA reads TGTGCCAGCAGCTTGGGAGCCTTCGGAGAACTGTTTTTT.

CDR3 amino acids: CASSFESTGVSYEQYF. DNA of the CDR3: TGTGCCAGCAGCTTCGAATCGACAGGGGTCTCCTACGAGCAGTACTTC. The chain recombines TRBV5-5 with TRBJ2-7, with 8 nucleotides matching TRBD1. The CDR3 is made up of 16 amino acids. Germline V gene lookup returns CDR1 SGHKS and CDR2 YYEKEE (reference sequence). The V and J ends lost 2 bases and 0 bases, in that order; junction bases with no gene match: 7.

The chain uses TRBV28 and TRBJ2-1, with D unclear. V was cut by 6 bases and J by 12 bases, with 18 bases left in between. Germline V gene sequence: CDR1 MDHEN, CDR2 SYDVKM. This CDR3 spans 13 amino acids. The CDR3 is CASSSTELPLQFF. The CDR3, as DNA: TGTGCCAGCAGCTCTACAGAGCTACCCTTGCAGTTCTTC.

CDR3 sequence (DNA): TGCGCCAGCACTCCTTTTACTAGCGGGGCGGCGACCGGGGAGCTGTTTTTT. This sequence encodes CASTPFTSGAATGELFF. V gene TRBV5-1 combines with J gene TRBJ2-2; 10 bases match TRBD2. Germline trimming cut 6 bases from V and 5 bases from J; bases unmatched to any gene: 13. The CDR3 sequence is 17 residues long. Germline V gene lookup returns CDR1 SGHRS and CDR2 YFSETQ. The variable domain in full, with the rest retrieved from reference TRBV5-1 and TRBJ2-2, is KAGVTQTPRYLIKTRGQQVTLSCSPISGHRSVSWYQQTPGQGLQFLFEYFSETQRNKGNFPGRFSGRQFSNSRSEMNVSTLELGDSALYLCASTPFTSGAATGELFFGEGSRLTVL.

This clone was detected a few times. The chain employs TRBV28 and TRBJ1-4, with D perhaps matching TRBD1 (5 bases). Trimming pared 8 bases from V and 8 bases from J, leaving 9 bases between. This CDR3 has 11 residues. Looked up from germline, CDR1 is MDHEN and CDR2 is SYDVKM. The CDR3 spells CASGGEEKLFF. The DNA of the CDR3 is TGTGCCAGCGGGGGAGAAGAAAAACTGTTTTTT.

The chain has TRBV30 and TRBJ1-3, with 7 bases fitting TRBD1. Trimming cost V 3 bases and J 4 bases; bases outside gene matches: 6. CDR1 and CDR2 (germline): GTSNPN, SVGIG (reference sequence). The CDR3 runs 14 residues. CDR3 in amino acids: CAWSKPGQGNTIYF. The CDR3 coding sequence is TGTGCCTGGAGCAAGCCGGGACAGGGAAACACCATATATTTT.